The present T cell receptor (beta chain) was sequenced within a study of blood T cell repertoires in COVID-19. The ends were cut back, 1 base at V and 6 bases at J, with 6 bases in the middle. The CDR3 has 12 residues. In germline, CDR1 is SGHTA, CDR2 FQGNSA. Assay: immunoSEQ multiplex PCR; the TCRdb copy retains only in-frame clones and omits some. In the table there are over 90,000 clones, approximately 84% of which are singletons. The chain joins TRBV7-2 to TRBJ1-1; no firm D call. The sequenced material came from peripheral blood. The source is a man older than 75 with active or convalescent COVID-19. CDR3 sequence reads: CASSLGSAEAFF. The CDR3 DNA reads TGTGCCAGCAGCTTAGGGTCAGCTGAAGCTTTCTTT.